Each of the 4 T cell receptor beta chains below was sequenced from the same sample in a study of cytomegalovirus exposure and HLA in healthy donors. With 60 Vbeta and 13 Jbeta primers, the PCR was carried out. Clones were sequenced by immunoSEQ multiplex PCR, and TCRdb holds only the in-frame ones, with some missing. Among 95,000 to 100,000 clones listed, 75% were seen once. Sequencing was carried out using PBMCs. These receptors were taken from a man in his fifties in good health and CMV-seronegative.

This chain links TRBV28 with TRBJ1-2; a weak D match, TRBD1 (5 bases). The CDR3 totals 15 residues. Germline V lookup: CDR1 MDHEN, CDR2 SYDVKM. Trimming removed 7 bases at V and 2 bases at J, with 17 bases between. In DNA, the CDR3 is TGTGCCAGCATCGGCTCGGGACTCCTCAACTATGGCTACACCTTC. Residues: CASIGSGLLNYGYTF.

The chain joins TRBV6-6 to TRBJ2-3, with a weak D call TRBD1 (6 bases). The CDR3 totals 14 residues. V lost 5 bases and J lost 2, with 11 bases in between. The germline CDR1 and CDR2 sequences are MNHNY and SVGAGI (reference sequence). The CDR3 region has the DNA TGTGCCAGCAGTAATGGACAGCACACAGATACGCAGTATTTT. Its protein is CASSNGQHTDTQYF.

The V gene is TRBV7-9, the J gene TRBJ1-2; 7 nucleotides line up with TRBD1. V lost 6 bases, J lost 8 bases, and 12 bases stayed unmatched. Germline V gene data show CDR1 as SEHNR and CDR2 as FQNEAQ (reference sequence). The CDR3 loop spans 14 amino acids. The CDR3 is CASSKEGQGEGYTF. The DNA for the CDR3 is TGTGCCAGCAGTAAGGAGGGTCAGGGGGAAGGCTACACCTTC.

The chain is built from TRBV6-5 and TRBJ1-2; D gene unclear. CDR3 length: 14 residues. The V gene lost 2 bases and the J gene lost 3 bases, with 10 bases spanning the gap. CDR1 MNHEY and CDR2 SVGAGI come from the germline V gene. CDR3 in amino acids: CASSYGPRDYGYTF. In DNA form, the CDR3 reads TGTGCCAGCAGTTACGGGCCGCGCGACTATGGCTACACCTTC.